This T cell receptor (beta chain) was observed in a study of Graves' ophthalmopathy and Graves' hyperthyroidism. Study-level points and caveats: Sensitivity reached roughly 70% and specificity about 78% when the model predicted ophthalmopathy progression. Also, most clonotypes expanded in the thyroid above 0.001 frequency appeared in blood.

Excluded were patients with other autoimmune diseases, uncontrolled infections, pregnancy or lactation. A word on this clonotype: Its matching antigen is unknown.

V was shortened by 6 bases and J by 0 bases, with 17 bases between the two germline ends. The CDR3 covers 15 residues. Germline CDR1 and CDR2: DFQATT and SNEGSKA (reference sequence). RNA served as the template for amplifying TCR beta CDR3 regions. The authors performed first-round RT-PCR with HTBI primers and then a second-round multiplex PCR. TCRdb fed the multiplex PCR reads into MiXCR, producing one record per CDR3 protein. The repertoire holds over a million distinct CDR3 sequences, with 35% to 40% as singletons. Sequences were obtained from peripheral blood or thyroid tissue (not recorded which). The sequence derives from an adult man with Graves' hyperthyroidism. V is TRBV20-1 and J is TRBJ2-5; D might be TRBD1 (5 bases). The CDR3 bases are TGCAGTGCACACTTTTACCAGGGAAACCAAGAGACCCAGTACTTC. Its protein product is CSAHFYQGNQETQYF.